The 6 T cell receptor beta chains presented below share a single source sample, sequenced in a study of cytomegalovirus exposure and HLA in healthy donors. 13 Jbeta primers and 60 Vbeta primers were used for the PCR. Repertoires were generated with immunoSEQ multiplex PCR, while TCRdb's copy carries only in-frame clones and drops some. The sample carries more than 150,000 clones, about 81% recorded once. The specimen sequenced was PBMCs. These receptors came from a young woman in good health and CMV-seropositive.

V and J are TRBV5-1 and TRBJ2-7, with 10 bases identical to TRBD1. The length of the CDR3 is 16 residues. V shed 3 bases, J shed 4 bases, and the junction held 10 bases outside the gene matches. The germline CDR1 and CDR2 sequences are SGHRS and YFSETQ. The CDR3 loop is CASSSIRDRGSYEQYF. DNA of the CDR3: TGCGCCAGCAGCTCTATCCGGGACAGGGGCTCGTACGAGCAGTACTTC.

Here the CDR3 reads CASSPLGGASQETQYF. The CDR3 nucleotides read TGTGCCAGCTCACCACTGGGCGGGGCATCCCAAGAGACCCAGTACTTC. The chain couples TRBV18 to TRBJ2-5; perhaps TRBD2 as D (6 bases). This CDR3 is built from 16 residues. Germline V gene data show CDR1 as KGHSH and CDR2 as LQKENI. V lost 1 base to trimming and J lost 1 base, with 13 bases between them.

This clone was seen a few times. The chain uses TRBV30 and TRBJ2-2; no firm D call. The CDR3 loop spans 14 amino acids. Trimming stripped 3 bases from V and 2 bases from J, with 10 bases between. CDR1 and CDR2 (germline): GTSNPN, SVGIG (reference sequence). The CDR3 DNA sequence: TGTGCCTGGAGGGCGGCCCTTAACACCGGGGAGCTGTTTTTT. Its protein is CAWRAALNTGELFF.

The V call is TRBV29-1, the J call TRBJ1-1; D ambiguous. The CDR3 totals 13 residues. The germline gives CDR1 SQVTM, CDR2 ANQGSEA. The V and J ends lost 3 bases and 2 bases respectively, with 10 bases between them. The CDR3 bases are TGCAGCGTTGATAAGCATTCAAACACTGAAGCTTTCTTT. Translating it yields CSVDKHSNTEAFF.

This rearrangement joins TRBV7-9 to TRBJ2-7; D gene ambiguous. CDR1 is SEHNR and CDR2 is FQNEAQ in the germline V gene (reference sequence). The CDR3 totals 14 residues. The ends were cut back, 3 bases at V and 1 base at J, with 10 bases in the middle. CDR3 protein: CASSFSRSSYEQYF. For the CDR3, the DNA is TGTGCCAGCAGCTTCAGCAGGTCTTCCTACGAGCAGTACTTC.

This chain links TRBV11-2 with TRBJ1-1; D ambiguous. The CDR3 is 13 amino acids. Deletions cut 0 bases from V and 11 bases from J, with 13 bases between. CDR1 and CDR2 from the germline V gene are SGHAT and FQNNGV. In nucleotides, the CDR3 is TGTGCCAGCAGCTTAGATCCCTCCCGTGGCGCTTTCTTT. Residues: CASSLDPSRGAFF.